The clone carrying this TCR beta chain was seen only a few times. What it recognizes is unknown. The isolated RNA, all of it, was reverse transcribed, so expressed TCRB transcripts were what got sequenced. Several million reads were obtained on average from naive, central memory and regulatory T cell samples. Repertoires were generated with immunoSEQ multiplex PCR, while TCRdb's copy carries only in-frame clones and drops some. The profile shows about 900,000 clones, 15% to 20% of them singletons. The V segment lost 3 bases and the J segment 2 bases; nucleotides outside the gene matches: 5. The germline V gene has CDR1 SQVTM and CDR2 ANQGSEA. This CDR3 comprises 15 residues. Every participating donor gave one draw, a heparinised blood sample averaging roughly 0.12 L. The sample originates from a study of beta chain features in type 1 diabetes. Study results and limitations: Type 1 diabetes patients showed a moderate but significant shortening of TCRB CDR3s in all four CD4+ subsets. Compared to healthy donors, patients appeared to have naive, central memory and Treg TCRB repertoires that were more alike.

The rearrangement links TRBV29-1 to TRBJ2-5; 11 nucleotides match TRBD2. Input material: naive CD4+ T cells from blood. This TCR was sampled from a woman between 18 and 29 years old in good health. CDR3 protein: CSVEASGRTQETQYF. DNA for the CDR3: TGCAGCGTTGAGGCTAGCGGGAGGACTCAAGAGACCCAGTACTTC.